Listed below are T cell receptor beta chains from one sample, sequenced in a study of siplizumab effects on memory and regulatory T cells. Some clones are missing from TCRdb's copy, which holds only in-frame ones; the method was immunoSEQ multiplex PCR. The sample has more than 95,000 clones, roughly 92% seen once. Sequenced input: Tregs sorted from blood. The receptors were gathered from a human donor in good health. Both conserved end residues are part of each CDR3. Fields, in order: CDR3 length, V gene, D gene, J gene, clone size, CDR3 protein, CDR3 DNA. A D gene is named only where the DNA matches it firmly. Rows give clone size only sometimes, using once, few, many, or a class for an expanded clone.

>17|TRBV5-4|TRBD2|TRBJ2-5|.
CASSLELAGGRSQTQYF
TGTGCCAGCAGCTTGGAACTAGCGGGGGGGCGGTCACAGACCCAGTACTTC
>13|TRBV6-1|.|TRBJ2-7|.
CASSERGGYEQYF
TGTGCCAGCAGTGAGAGAGGGGGCTACGAGCAGTACTTC
>16|TRBV7-9|TRBD1|TRBJ2-7|.
CASSLVTGQGPYEQYF
TGTGCCAGCAGCTTAGTAACAGGACAGGGGCCCTACGAGCAGTACTTC
>15|TRBV4-1|TRBD2|TRBJ2-5|.
CASSQEAGLAGTQYF
TGCGCCAGCAGCCAAGAGGCCGGACTAGCGGGGACCCAGTACTTC
>15|TRBV7-9|TRBD2|TRBJ2-7|.
CASSRGLAGSYEQYF
TGTGCCAGCAGCCGGGGACTAGCGGGCTCCTACGAGCAGTACTTC
>16|TRBV29-1|.|TRBJ1-4|.
CSVEDRVPQEGEKLFF
TGCAGCGTTGAAGATCGGGTCCCCCAGGAGGGTGAAAAACTGTTTTTT
>14|TRBV6-6|.|TRBJ1-2|.
CASSYSPGNYGYTF
TGTGCCAGCAGTTACTCTCCAGGGAACTATGGCTACACCTTC
>18|TRBV7-8|TRBD1|TRBJ1-6|once
CASATPLRDRGTFSPLHF
TGTGCCAGCGCAACACCTCTGAGGGACAGGGGGACTTTTTCACCCCTCCACTTT
>15|TRBV5-6|TRBD1|TRBJ1-1|.
CASSFVQGVGTEAFF
TGTGCCAGCAGCTTCGTACAGGGGGTAGGTACTGAAGCTTTCTTT
>14|TRBV5-1|TRBD1|TRBJ2-7|.
CASSPGTGVHEQYF
TGCGCCAGCAGCCCCGGGACAGGGGTCCACGAGCAGTACTTC
>16|TRBV5-1|TRBD1|TRBJ2-7|.
CASSPEPGPGGYEQYF
TGCGCCAGCAGCCCAGAACCGGGACCAGGGGGCTACGAGCAGTACTTC
>15|TRBV5-1|TRBD2|TRBJ2-7|.
CASSPGTSGVYEQYF
TGCGCCAGCAGCCCAGGGACTAGCGGGGTCTACGAGCAGTACTTC